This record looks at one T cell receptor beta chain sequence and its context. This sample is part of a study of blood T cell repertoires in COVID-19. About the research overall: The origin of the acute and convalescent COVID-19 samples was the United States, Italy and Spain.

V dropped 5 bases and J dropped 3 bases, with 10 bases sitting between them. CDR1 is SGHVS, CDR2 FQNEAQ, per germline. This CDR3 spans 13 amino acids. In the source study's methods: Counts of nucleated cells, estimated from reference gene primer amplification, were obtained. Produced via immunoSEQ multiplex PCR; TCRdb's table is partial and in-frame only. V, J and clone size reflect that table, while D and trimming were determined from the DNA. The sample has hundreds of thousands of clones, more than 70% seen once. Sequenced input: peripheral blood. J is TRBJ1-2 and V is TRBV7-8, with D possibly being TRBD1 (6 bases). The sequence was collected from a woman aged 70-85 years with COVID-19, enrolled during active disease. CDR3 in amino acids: CASSRDKYYGYTF. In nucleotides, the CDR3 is TGTGCCAGCAGCCGGGACAAATACTATGGCTACACCTTC.